This is a list of T cell receptor beta chains from one sample in a study of T cells after yellow fever vaccination. Via MiXCR, TCRdb re-called the 5' RACE reads, giving one row per CDR3 protein. This repertoire shows approximately 300,000 distinct CDR3 sequences, 8.7% found once; its top ten account for more than 15%. Specimen: PBMCs, collected on the day of the first yellow fever vaccination. These receptors came from a man younger than 30 who received the YFV17D yellow fever vaccine. The CDR3 runs from the conserved cysteine through the conserved F or W. D genes are given only for firm matches. Expanded clones get a size class; other rows say once, few or many, or leave the size out.

TGTGCCAGCAGTTACGGGGGAGGGGGCTTCCTTTCGTCTGGCTACACCTTC CASSYGGGGFLSSGYTF TRBV6-5 TRBD1 TRBJ1-2 NA
TGTGCCAGCAGCCGAGGTGGCACCCCGAACACTGAAGCTTTCTTT CASSRGGTPNTEAFF TRBV6-1 NA TRBJ1-1 few
TGTGCCAGCAGTCACGCCCCAGGCGGAGCTAGCGGGGGCCAGGGGAATGAGCAGTTCTTC CASSHAPGGASGGQGNEQFF TRBV6-2/TRBV6-3 TRBD2 TRBJ2-1 few
TGTGCCAGCAGTCCCTTCGGGGGGGCTAACAATGAGCAGTTCTTC CASSPFGGANNEQFF TRBV6-4 TRBD2 TRBJ2-1 many
TGTGCCAGCAGTGAGGTTCGTGGGGCCAACGTCCTGACTTTC CASSEVRGANVLTF TRBV2 NA TRBJ2-6 few
TGTGCCAGCAGCTCCCCGGGCGGACAAGAGACCCAGTACTTC CASSSPGGQETQYF TRBV5-4 NA TRBJ2-5 NA
TGTGCCAGCAGCTTAGAAGGCCGAAGCTCCTACGAGCAGTACTTC CASSLEGRSSYEQYF TRBV11-1 NA TRBJ2-7 few
TGTGCCAGCAGCGTAGTCGAATTTGGACAAATGAACACTGAAGCTTTCTTT CASSVVEFGQMNTEAFF TRBV9 NA TRBJ1-1 NA
TGTGCCAGCAGCCAAGATTCCTATGATGGGGCGGGGGGGCCTGAGACCCAGTACTTC CASSQDSYDGAGGPETQYF TRBV4-2 TRBD2 TRBJ2-5 NA
TGTGCCAGCAGCCCGGACCGCCTAGCGGACAATGAGCAGTTCTTC CASSPDRLADNEQFF TRBV12-3/TRBV12-4 TRBD2 TRBJ2-1 few
TGTGCCAGCAGCCGCGCGACTAGCAAAGTTCGGCAGTTCTTC CASSRATSKVRQFF TRBV6-2/TRBV6-3 TRBD2 TRBJ2-1 few
TGCGCCAGCAGCCAAGGGCCCGGGGCAACAGATACGCAGTATTTT CASSQGPGATDTQYF TRBV4-1 NA TRBJ2-3 few
TGTGCCAATCTAACAGGGGGCCCGAGCAATCAGCCCCAGCATTTT CANLTGGPSNQPQHF TRBV5-8 TRBD1 TRBJ1-5 many
TGTGCCAGCAGTTTGATCCTGACAAGACCCAATTCACCCCTCCACTTT CASSLILTRPNSPLHF TRBV27 NA TRBJ1-6 NA
TGCAGTGGAGGGTACTCGGGACTAGCGGGGCGCACAGATACGCAGTATTTT CSGGYSGLAGRTDTQYF TRBV20-1 TRBD2 TRBJ2-3 NA
TGCAGCGTTGAAGATCGTGGAGGGGGCAATGAGCAGTTCTTC CSVEDRGGGNEQFF TRBV29-1 NA TRBJ2-1 NA
TGTGCCATCAGTGAGTCCCGCGGGGGCCACACAGATACGCAGTATTTT CAISESRGGHTDTQYF TRBV10-3 NA TRBJ2-3 NA
TGTGCCAGCAGTATGGCGCCTACCCTCTCTGGGGCCAACGTCCTGACTTTC CASSMAPTLSGANVLTF TRBV6-1 NA TRBJ2-6 NA
TGTGCCAGCAGCCGGGGACTTTCAGATACGCAGTATTTT CASSRGLSDTQYF TRBV27 NA TRBJ2-3 many
TGTGCCAGCAGCCAAGATCTACAGAATGAAGCTTTCTTT CASSQDLQNEAFF TRBV14 NA TRBJ1-1 few